This T cell receptor (beta chain) was captured by sequencing in a study of cytomegalovirus exposure and HLA in healthy donors. In the study overall: Previous work identified roughly 110 million unique TCR beta sequences from roughly 170 million T cells.

Turning to this clone: Its specificity is not known.

CDR1 SGHRS and CDR2 YFSETQ come from the germline V gene. This CDR3 has 17 residues. J gave up 4 bases and V 2 bases, and 11 bases lay outside the gene matches. The PCR was carried out with 60 Vbeta primers and 13 Jbeta primers. The protocol was immunoSEQ multiplex PCR, while the TCRdb copy is restricted to in-frame clones and leaves out a portion. This table has about 140,000 clones, around 77% appearing once. Study observations and caveats: Within the data, a cluster of highly shared sequence variants was likely a sequencing artifact. According to the study, around 180 TCR beta chains were cytomegalovirus-associated.

V usage is TRBV5-1 and J usage is TRBJ2-2, with 7 bases that match TRBD2. The clonotype was recovered from a woman in her 50s in good health and CMV-seronegative. The sequenced material came from PBMCs. CDR3 amino acids: CASSFQGTSVGTGELFF. DNA of the CDR3: TGCGCCAGCAGCTTCCAGGGTACTAGCGTCGGCACCGGGGAGCTGTTTTTT.